Listed below are T cell receptor beta chains from one sample, sequenced in a study of CD4 T cells in relation to SARS-CoV-2 and coronaviruses. The protocol was immunoSEQ multiplex PCR, while the TCRdb copy is restricted to in-frame clones and leaves out a portion. The sample has 25,000 to 30,000 clones, 74% seen once; the top ten hold around 25%. No antigen has been identified for these receptors. Sequenced input: CD4+ T cells from PBMCs, cultured in vitro. The receptors here all came from a human donor in good health. CDR3s include the opening cysteine and the closing phenylalanine or tryptophan. D genes are given only for firm matches. Only part of the rows carry a size: once, few, many, or a class if the clone is expanded.

-	TRBJ1-1	TRBV10-3	TRBD1	TGTGCCATCAGTGAGCGGCAGGGGGGCATGAACACTGAAGCTTTCTTT	CAISERQGGMNTEAFF
-	TRBJ2-2	TRBV9	TRBD2	TGTGCCAGCAGCATTAGCGGGGGGATCAACACCGGGGAGCTGTTTTTT	CASSISGGINTGELFF
-	TRBJ1-1	TRBV18	-	TGTGCCAGCTCACCATACGCGCGTGTGGTGAACACTGAAGCTTTCTTT	CASSPYARVVNTEAFF
-	TRBJ2-7	TRBV15	TRBD1	TGTGCCACCAGCAGAGACGGGACAGGGTTTGACGAGCAGTACTTC	CATSRDGTGFDEQYF
-	TRBJ2-7	TRBV11-1	-	TGTGCCAGCAGCCCATCCGGGGGGCGATCCTACGAGCAGTACTTC	CASSPSGGRSYEQYF
-	TRBJ1-4	TRBV3-1/TRBV3-2	-	TGTGCCAGCAGCCAAGTGGGAGACAGAACGGCATGGCAGCCAAAACTGTTTTTT	CASSQVGDRTAWQPKLFF
-	TRBJ2-1	TRBV3-1/TRBV3-2	TRBD2	TGTGCCAGCAGCCAAGATTCAGGACTAGCGAGGCTGAGGAATGAGCAGTTCTTC	CASSQDSGLARLRNEQFF
-	TRBJ1-1	TRBV5-1	TRBD1	TGCGCCAGCAGCTTACAGGGGGTAGGAGGTCTCGACACTGAAGCTTTCTTT	CASSLQGVGGLDTEAFF
few	TRBJ1-5	TRBV7-8	-	TGTGCCAGCAGCTTAGGGAGGGGGGGCAATCAGCCCCAGCATTTT	CASSLGRGGNQPQHF
-	TRBJ1-1	TRBV5-1	-	TGCGCCAGCAGCTTGGGCTCGGCAGGGCCCCCTGAAGCTTTCTTT	CASSLGSAGPPEAFF
-	TRBJ1-6	TRBV25-1	-	TGTGCCAGCAGTGAGTCTCCGGGAGGCAATTCACCCCTCCACTTT	CASSESPGGNSPLHF
-	TRBJ2-2	TRBV7-3	-	TGTGCCAGCAGCCCGGGAGTGGCCACCGGGGAGCTGTTTTTT	CASSPGVATGELFF
-	TRBJ2-1	TRBV4-3	-	TGCGCCAGCAGCCAAACGTGGACAGCGTACAATGAGCAGTTCTTC	CASSQTWTAYNEQFF
-	TRBJ2-1	TRBV27	-	TGTGCCAGCAGTTTATCTCCTCCCAGCAATGAGCAGTTCTTC	CASSLSPPSNEQFF
-	TRBJ1-1	TRBV7-9	-	TGTGCCAGCAGCTATCAATGGGAGAACACTGAAGCTTTCTTT	CASSYQWENTEAFF
-	TRBJ1-1	TRBV10-3	-	TGTGCCATCAGTGTGAGGACCGCCCATGAGAGCACTGAAGCTTTCTTT	CAISVRTAHESTEAFF
-	TRBJ1-3	TRBV7-9	TRBD1	TGTGCCAGCAGCCCGCGGACAGGGGGAAACACCATATATTTT	CASSPRTGGNTIYF
-	TRBJ2-7	TRBV20-1	-	TGCAGTGCTAGTCCCTCAACGAGCGGCCTCCACTCCTACGAGCAGTACTTC	CSASPSTSGLHSYEQYF
-	TRBJ2-7	TRBV4-3	-	TGCGCCAGCAGCCAAGTTTTGGGGGAGGGGACATGGCAGTACTTC	CASSQVLGEGTWQYF
few	TRBJ1-6	TRBV3-1/TRBV3-2	-	TGTGCCAGCAGCCCCCGGGCTAATTCACCCCTCCACTTT	CASSPRANSPLHF
once	TRBJ1-4	TRBV2	-	TGTGCCAGCAGTTTAGACCAGATCGAAAAACTGTTTTTT	CASSLDQIEKLFF
-	TRBJ1-3	TRBV7-9	-	TGTGCCAGCAGCTCCACAGACTCTGGAAACACCATATATTTT	CASSSTDSGNTIYF
-	TRBJ2-3	TRBV4-2	TRBD2	TGTGCCAGCAGCCGGACTAGCGGGAGCACAGATACGCAGTATTTT	CASSRTSGSTDTQYF
-	TRBJ2-7	TRBV5-4	-	TGTGCCAGCAGCCCGGTGTCAGCGGACTACGAGCAGTACTTC	CASSPVSADYEQYF
-	TRBJ2-3	TRBV6-2/TRBV6-3	-	TGTGCCAGCAGTTACGATGGGGGGTTTATCACAGATACGCAGTATTTT	CASSYDGGFITDTQYF
-	TRBJ2-1	TRBV5-1	-	TGCGCCAGCAGCTTACAGGGAGGCCCCTACAATGAGCAGTTCTTC	CASSLQGGPYNEQFF
once	TRBJ2-5	TRBV2	-	TGTGCCAGCAGTAATAACAGGGAGGAGACCCAGTACTTC	CASSNNREETQYF